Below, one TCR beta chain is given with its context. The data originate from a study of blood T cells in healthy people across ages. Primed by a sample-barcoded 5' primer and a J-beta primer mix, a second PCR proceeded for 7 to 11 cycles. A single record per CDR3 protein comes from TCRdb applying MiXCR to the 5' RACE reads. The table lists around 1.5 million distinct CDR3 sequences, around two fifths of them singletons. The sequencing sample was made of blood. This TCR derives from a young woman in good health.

The CDR3 sequence is CASFRADSTEAFF. In DNA, the CDR3 is TGTGCCAGCTTCCGGGCGGATAGCACTGAAGCTTTCTTT. The chain is built from TRBV6-5 and TRBJ1-1, with no clear D. In germline, CDR1 is MNHEY, CDR2 SVGAGI. The CDR3 is 13 amino acids. V was shortened by 8 bases and J by 4 bases, with 14 bases between the two germline ends.